This TCR beta chain originates from a study of identical twins. General observations from the study: Compared with unrelated sharing, twin-shared out-of-frame alpha sequences had more low-probability sequences. Instead of following the same donors, the conclusions were based on cross-sectional statistical analysis.

This clonotype was detected many times. The antigen is undetermined. This CDR3 has 14 amino acids. The V gene lost 2 bases and the J gene lost 4 bases, with 10 bases spanning the gap. Healthy Caucasians provided all donations. MiXCR was run by TCRdb on the 5' RACE reads, yielding one entry per CDR3 protein. Of hundreds of thousands of distinct CDR3 sequences in the sample, over 8.5% were seen once. These data are also associated with another study on yellow fever vaccine responses in identical twins.

The sequenced sample consisted of PBMCs. This receptor was obtained from a woman between 18 and 29 years old in good health. J is TRBJ2-3 and V is TRBV12-3 or TRBV12-4; D gene ambiguous. The CDR3 region is CASSLILRADTQYF. CDR3 DNA sequence: TGTGCCAGCAGTTTAATTTTGCGCGCAGATACGCAGTATTTT.